This T cell receptor beta chain was obtained from a study of identical twins. TCRdb analysed the 5' RACE reads with MiXCR anew, one entry per CDR3 protein. The sample holds nearly 900,000 distinct CDR3 sequences; around an eighth are singletons and the top ten take around 1.6%. Per the germline V gene, CDR1 is LNHDA and CDR2 is SQIVND (reference sequence). There are 15 residues in the CDR3. J was trimmed by 4 bases and V by 6 bases; bases with no gene match: 8. This clonotype has only a few counts. The sample was also reused in another study, on yellow fever vaccine responses in identical twins.

The sequenced sample consisted of PBMCs. The sequence was collected from a woman between 18 and 29 years old in good health. This rearrangement joins TRBV19 to TRBJ2-2; 7 nucleotides align to TRBD1. DNA of the CDR3: TGTGCCAGTAGCACAGGGGTGATGTCCACCGGGGAGCTGTTTTTT. This sequence encodes CASSTGVMSTGELFF.